This T cell receptor (beta chain) derives from a study of cytomegalovirus exposure and HLA in healthy donors. Study-wide results and limits: As confirmed in vitro, three CMV-associated chains were specific for CMV antigens.

The PCR used 60 Vbeta and 13 Jbeta primers. Data came from immunoSEQ multiplex PCR; TCRdb stores just in-frame clones and leaves some out. In the table there are roughly 150,000 clones, around 80% of which are singletons. As for the donors, each was a healthy bone marrow donor. CDR1 is SGHTS, CDR2 YDEGEE, per germline. The CDR3 spans 15 residues. V shed 5 bases and J 8 bases; nucleotides not matched to a gene: 10. As for this clone: The antigen is unknown.

The material sequenced was PBMCs. The gene calls are TRBV5-8 and TRBJ1-4, with 9 bases that match TRBD1. This receptor was taken from a man between 18 and 29 years old in good health and CMV-seronegative. CDR3: CASSILGTGNEKLFF. For the CDR3, the DNA is TGTGCCAGCAGTATCCTAGGGACAGGGAACGAAAAACTGTTTTTT.